The clone carrying this T cell receptor (beta chain) was detected only a few times. The antigen is not known. The data originate from a study of T cell responses to AZD1222 COVID-19 vaccine. Regarding the study as a whole: Among spike-specific TCRs, nearly half reportedly target unmutated variant regions. Just a handful of people given AZD1222 tested seropositive at baseline. In a largely white British group with more females than males, clonal diversity was possibly underestimated.

Here immunoSEQ multiplex PCR was the method, and the copy in TCRdb shows in-frame clones only, minus some. The sample holds tens of thousands of clones; roughly 89% are singletons and the top ten take roughly 2.7%. Germline loops: CDR1 DFQATT, CDR2 SNEGSKA (reference sequence). The ends were cut back, 7 bases at V and 3 bases at J, with 9 bases in the middle. This CDR3 is 11 amino acids long. Second-dose schedules of about 4 or about 12 weeks were combined. The sample here was peripheral blood, taken 28 days after the second AZD1222 dose. The TCR sequence derives from an adult who received the AZD1222 COVID-19 vaccine. The rearrangement links TRBV20-1 to TRBJ2-5; no clear D. CDR3 amino acids: CSVRSEETQYF. DNA for the CDR3: TGCAGTGTCAGGTCAGAAGAGACCCAGTACTTC.